This T cell receptor (beta chain) was recorded in a study of type 1 regulatory T cells. Overall study context: T-allo10 is an in vitro-generated, Tr1-enriched CD4 T cell product specific for alloantigen.

Regarding this clonotype: What it recognizes is unknown.

A single record per CDR3 protein comes from TCRdb applying MiXCR to the reads. The data hold roughly 65,000 distinct CDR3 sequences, with around 49% observed a single time. Study-level results: Type 1 regulatory T cells had a more restricted TCR repertoire than non-type 1 regulatory T cells.

CDR1 is SNHLY and CDR2 is FYNNEI in the germline V gene. This CDR3 is built from 15 residues. V gave up 5 bases and J gave up 4 bases; unmatched junction bases: 5. The receptor was isolated from a human donor in good health. The rearrangement links TRBV2 to TRBJ2-3; 11 nucleotides agree with TRBD2. Specimen: cultured non-Tr1 T cells, either the whole culture or a sorted T cell fraction (not recorded which). In nucleotides, the CDR3 is TGTGCCAGCAGTACCCTAGCGGGGGGATCAGATACGCAGTATTTT. Translation gives CASSTLAGGSDTQYF.